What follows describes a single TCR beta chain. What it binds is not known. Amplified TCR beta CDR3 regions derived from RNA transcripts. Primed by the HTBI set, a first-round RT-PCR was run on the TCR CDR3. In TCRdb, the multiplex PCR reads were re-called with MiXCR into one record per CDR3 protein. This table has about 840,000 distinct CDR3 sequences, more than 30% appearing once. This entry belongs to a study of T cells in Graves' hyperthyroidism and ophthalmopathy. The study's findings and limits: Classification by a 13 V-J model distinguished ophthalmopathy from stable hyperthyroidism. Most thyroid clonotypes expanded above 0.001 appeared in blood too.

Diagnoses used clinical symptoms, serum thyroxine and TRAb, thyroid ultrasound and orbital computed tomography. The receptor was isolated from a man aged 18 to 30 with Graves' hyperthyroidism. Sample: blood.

The CDR3 bases are TGTGCCAGCATGGCAGGGGGGGGTGAAGCTTTCTTT. It translates to CASMAGGGEAFF. The rearrangement links TRBV6-1 to TRBJ1-1, with TRBD1 identical over 7 bases. The CDR3 runs to 12 residues. CDR1 is MNHNS, CDR2 SASEGT, per germline. J was trimmed by 7 bases and V by 7 bases; bases with no gene match: 6.